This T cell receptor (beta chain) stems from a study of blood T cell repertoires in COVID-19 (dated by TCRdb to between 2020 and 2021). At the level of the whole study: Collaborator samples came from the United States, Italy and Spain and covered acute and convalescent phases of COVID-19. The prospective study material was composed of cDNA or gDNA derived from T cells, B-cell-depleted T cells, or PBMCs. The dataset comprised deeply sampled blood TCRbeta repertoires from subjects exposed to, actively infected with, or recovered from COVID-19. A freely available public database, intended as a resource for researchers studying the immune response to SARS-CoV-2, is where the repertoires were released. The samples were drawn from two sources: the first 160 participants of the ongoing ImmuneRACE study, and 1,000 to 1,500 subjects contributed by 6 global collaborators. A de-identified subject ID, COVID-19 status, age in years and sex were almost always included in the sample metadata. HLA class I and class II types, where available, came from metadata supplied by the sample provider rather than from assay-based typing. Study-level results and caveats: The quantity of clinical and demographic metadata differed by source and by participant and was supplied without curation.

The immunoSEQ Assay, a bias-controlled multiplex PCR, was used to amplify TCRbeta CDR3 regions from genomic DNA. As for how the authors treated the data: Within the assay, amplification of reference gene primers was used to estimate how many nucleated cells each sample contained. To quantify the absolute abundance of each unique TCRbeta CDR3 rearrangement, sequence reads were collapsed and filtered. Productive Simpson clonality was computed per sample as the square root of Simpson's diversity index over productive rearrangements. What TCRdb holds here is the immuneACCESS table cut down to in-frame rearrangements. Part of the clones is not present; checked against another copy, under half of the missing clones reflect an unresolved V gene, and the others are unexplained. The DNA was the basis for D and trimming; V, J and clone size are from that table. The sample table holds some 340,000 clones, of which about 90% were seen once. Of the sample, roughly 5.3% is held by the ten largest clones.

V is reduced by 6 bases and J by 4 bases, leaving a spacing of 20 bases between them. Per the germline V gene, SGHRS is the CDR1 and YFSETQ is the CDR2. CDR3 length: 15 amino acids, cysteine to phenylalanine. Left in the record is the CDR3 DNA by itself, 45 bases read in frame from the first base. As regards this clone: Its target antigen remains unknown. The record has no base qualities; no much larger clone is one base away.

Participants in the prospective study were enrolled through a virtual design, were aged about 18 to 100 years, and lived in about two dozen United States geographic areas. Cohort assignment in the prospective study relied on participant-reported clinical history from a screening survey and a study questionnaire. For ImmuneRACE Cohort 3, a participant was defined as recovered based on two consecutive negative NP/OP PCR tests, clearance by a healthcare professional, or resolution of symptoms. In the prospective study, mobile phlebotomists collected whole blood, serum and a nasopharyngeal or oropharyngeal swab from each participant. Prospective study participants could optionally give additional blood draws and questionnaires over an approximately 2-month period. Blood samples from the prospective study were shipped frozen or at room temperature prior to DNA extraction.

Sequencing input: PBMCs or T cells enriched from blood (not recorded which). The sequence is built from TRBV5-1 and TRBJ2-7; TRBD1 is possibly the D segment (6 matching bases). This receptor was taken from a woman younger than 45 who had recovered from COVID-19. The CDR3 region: CASTLQWPGAYEQYF. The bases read TGCGCCAGCACCCTTCAGTGGCCAGGGGCATACGAGCAGTACTTC. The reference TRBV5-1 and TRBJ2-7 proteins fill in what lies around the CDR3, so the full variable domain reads KAGVTQTPRYLIKTRGQQVTLSCSPISGHRSVSWYQQTPGQGLQFLFEYFSETQRNKGNFPGRFSGRQFSNSRSEMNVSTLELGDSALYLCASTLQWPGAYEQYFGPGTRLTVT.